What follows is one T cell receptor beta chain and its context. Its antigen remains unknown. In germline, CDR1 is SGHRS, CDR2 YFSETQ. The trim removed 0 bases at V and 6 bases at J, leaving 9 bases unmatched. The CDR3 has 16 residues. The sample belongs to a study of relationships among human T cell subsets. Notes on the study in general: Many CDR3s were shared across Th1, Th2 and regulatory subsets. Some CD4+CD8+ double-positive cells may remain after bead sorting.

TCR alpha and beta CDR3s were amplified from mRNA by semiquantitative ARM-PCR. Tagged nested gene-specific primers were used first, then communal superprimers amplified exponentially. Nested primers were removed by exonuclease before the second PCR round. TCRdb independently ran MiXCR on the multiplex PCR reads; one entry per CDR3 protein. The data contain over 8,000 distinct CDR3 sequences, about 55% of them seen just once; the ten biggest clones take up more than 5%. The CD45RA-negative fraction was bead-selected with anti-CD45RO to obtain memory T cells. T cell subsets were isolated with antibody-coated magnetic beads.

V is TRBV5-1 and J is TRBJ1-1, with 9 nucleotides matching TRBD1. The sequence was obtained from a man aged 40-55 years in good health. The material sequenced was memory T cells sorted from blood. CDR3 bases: TGCGCCAGCAGCTTGGGGGACAGGGTTGATGCATCTGAAGCTTTCTTT. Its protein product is CASSLGDRVDASEAFF.